The clone carrying this T cell receptor (beta chain) occurred once. The antigen is unknown. TCRdb's copy holds only in-frame clones and misses some; the assay was immunoSEQ multiplex PCR. The top ten clones hold approximately 20% of a sample with tens of thousands of clones, 84% of them seen once. This sample is drawn from a study of T cell responses to AZD1222 COVID-19 vaccine. Study information: Pooled in the analysis were second doses at about 4 or about 12 weeks.

General observations from the study: Two AZD1222 administrations were followed by greater Spike-specific TCR breadth and depth.

This clonotype was sampled from an adult in good health. The sample in question was peripheral blood, obtained on day 0 of AZD1222 vaccination.

CDR3 amino acids: CASSLDRGADTQYF. The CDR3, as DNA: TGTGCCAGCAGCTTAGATAGGGGGGCAGATACGCAGTATTTT. The V and J genes are TRBV7-2 and TRBJ2-3, with D tentatively TRBD1 or TRBD2 (6 bases each). V shed 1 base and J shed 4 bases, with 9 bases lying between them. Germline assignment: CDR1 SGHTA and CDR2 FQGNSA. The length of the CDR3 is 14 residues.